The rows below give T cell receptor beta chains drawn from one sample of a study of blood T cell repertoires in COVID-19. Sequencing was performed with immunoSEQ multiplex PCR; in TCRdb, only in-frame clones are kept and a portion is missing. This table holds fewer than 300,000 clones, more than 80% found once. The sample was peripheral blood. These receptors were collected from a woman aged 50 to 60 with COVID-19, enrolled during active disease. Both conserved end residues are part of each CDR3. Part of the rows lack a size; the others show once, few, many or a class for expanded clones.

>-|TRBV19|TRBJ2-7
CASSPRAGGVYEQYF
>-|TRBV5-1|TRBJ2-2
CASSFPSGRACSNTGELFF
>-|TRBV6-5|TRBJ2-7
CASSGTVMSYEQYF
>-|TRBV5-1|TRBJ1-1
CASSYDRGKSEAFF
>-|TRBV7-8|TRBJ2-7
CASSLWDSPYEQYF
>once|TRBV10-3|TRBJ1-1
CAISGRTGTGALNTEAFF
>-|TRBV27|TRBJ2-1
CASGWRTYNEQFF
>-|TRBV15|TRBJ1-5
CATSRVEGADQPQHF
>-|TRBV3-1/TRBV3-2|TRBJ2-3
CASSPWALAGERTDTQYF
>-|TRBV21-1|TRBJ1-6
CASSNKGKARDRWDYNSPLHF
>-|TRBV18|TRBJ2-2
CASSGQGAKTGELFF
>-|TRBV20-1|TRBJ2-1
CSAGVRERFF
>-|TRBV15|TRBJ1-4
CATSRQGGLYEKLFF
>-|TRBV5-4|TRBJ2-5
CASSPDRGLSTQYF
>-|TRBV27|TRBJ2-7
CASSSARQGNYEQYF
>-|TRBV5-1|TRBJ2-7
CASSLARGSGSHEQYF
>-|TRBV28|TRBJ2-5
CASRPRQGGKQETQYF
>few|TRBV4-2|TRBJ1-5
CASSPVGQPQHF
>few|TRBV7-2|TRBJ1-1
CASSFGTVNTEAFF
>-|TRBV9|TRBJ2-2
CASSVRGQHIGTGELFF
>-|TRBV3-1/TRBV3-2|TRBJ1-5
CASSQDPFQPQHF
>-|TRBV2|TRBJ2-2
CASSSTGTGGGELFF
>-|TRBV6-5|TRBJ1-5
CASRVSADSNQPQHF
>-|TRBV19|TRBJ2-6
CASSILGQGAGANVLTF
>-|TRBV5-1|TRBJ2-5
CASSYGGQGYQETQYF
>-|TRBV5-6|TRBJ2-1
CASSWRASGRTSSYNEQFF
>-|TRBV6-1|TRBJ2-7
CASSEALGLAGGISSYEQYF
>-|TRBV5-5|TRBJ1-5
CASSFRDRGVWPQHF
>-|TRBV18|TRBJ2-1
CASSPPVTSIYNEQFF
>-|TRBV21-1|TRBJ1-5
CASSQRGDRANQPQHF
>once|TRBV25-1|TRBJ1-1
CASSAIPGQGDAEAFF
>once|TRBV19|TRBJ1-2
CASSSASQPFYGYTF
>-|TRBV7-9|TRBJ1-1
CASSRQRNTEAFF
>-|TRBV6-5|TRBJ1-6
CASSRNRDGDSPLHF
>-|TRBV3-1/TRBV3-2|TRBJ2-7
CASSRISFRDRGRYEQYF
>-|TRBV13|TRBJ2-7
CASSLGLEGEQYF
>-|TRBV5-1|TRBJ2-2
CASSPTANTGELFF
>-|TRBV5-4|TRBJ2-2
CASSFSSTGELFF
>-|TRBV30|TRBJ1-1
CAWSVETGRNTEAFF
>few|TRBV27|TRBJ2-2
CASSFVGAPAATANTGELFF
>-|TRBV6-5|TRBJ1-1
CASSYDRARRAGAFF
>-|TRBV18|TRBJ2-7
CASSPGQGLSEQYF
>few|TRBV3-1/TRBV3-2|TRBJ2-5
CASSPNGLGSETQYF
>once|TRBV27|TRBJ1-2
CASSPRGHLGAVGYTF
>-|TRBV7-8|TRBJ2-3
CASSLGIAGGLSDTQYF
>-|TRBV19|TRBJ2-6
CASTILKAGANSGANVLTF
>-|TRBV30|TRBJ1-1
CAWNRGQGEAFF
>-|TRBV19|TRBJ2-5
CATRGPGLAGWETQYF